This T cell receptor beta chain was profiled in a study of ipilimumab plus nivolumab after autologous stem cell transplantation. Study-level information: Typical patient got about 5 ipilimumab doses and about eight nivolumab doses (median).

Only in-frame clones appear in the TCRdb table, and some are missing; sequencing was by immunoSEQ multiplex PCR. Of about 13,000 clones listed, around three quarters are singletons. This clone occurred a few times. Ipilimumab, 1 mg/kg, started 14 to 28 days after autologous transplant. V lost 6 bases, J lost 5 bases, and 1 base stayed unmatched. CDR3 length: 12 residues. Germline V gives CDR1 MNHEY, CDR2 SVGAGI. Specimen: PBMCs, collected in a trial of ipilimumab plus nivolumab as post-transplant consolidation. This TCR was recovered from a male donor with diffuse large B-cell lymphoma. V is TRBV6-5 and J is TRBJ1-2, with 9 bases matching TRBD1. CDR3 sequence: CASRDRGYGYTF. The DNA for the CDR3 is TGTGCCAGCAGGGACAGGGGATATGGCTACACCTTC.